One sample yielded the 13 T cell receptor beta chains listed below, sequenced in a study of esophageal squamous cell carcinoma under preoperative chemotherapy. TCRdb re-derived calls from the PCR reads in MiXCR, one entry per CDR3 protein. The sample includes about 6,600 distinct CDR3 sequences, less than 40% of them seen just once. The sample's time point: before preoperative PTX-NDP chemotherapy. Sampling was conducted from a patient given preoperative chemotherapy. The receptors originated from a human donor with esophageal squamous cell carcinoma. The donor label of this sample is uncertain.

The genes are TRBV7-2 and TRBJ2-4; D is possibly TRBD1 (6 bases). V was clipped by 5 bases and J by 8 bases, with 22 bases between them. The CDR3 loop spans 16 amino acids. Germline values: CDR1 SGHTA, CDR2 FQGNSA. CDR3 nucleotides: TGTGCCAGCAGCCGAGGGCATAGGGGAAAGGGGGACATTCAGTACTTC. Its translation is CASSRGHRGKGDIQYF.

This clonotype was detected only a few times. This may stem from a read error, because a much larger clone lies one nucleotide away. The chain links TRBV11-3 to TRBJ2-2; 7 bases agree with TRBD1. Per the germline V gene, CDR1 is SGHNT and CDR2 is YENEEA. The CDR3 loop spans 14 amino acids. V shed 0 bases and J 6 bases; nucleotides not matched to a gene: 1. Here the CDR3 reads CASSLEGGAGELFF. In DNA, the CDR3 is TGTGCCAGCAGCTTAGAAGGGGGCGCCGGGGAGCTGTTTTTT.

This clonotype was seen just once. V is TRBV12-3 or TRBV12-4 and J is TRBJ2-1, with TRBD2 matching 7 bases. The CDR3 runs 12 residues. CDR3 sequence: CAGTSGGSWRFF. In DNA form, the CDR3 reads TGTGCGGGCACTTCGGGAGGCAGTTGGCGATTCTTC.

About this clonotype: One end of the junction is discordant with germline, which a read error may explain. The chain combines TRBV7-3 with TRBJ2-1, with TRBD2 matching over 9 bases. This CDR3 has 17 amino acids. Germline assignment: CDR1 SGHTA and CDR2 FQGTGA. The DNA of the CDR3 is TGTGCCAGGAGCTCCCCTCAGAGTAGCGGGAGTTTCAATGAGCAGTGCTTC. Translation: CARSSPQSSGSFNEQCF.

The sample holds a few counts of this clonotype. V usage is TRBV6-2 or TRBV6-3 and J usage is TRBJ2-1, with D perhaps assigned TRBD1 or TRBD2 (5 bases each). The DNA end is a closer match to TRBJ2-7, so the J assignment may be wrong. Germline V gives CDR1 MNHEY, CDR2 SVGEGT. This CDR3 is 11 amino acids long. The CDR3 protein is CASSGGYEQYF. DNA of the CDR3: TGTGCCAGCAGTGGGGGCTACGAGCAGTACTTC.

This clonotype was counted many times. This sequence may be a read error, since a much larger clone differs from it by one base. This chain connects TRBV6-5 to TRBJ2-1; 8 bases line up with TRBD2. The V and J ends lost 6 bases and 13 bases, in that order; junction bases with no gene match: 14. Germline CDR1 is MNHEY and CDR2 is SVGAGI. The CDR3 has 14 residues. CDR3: CASSLLAAQETQFF. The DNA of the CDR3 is TGTGCCAGCAGCTTACTAGCGGCGCAAGAGACCCAGTTCTTC.

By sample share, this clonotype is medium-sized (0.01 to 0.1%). DNA for the CDR3: TGTGCCAGCAGCTTAGAAGGCTCGCCCTACGAGCAGTTCTTC. Amino acid sequence: CASSLEGSPYEQFF. This chain joins TRBV7-8 and TRBJ2-1; unclear D gene. CDR3 length equals 14 residues. Germline CDR1 SGHVS, CDR2 FQNEAQ. V gave up 1 base and J gave up 10 bases, with 14 bases separating them.

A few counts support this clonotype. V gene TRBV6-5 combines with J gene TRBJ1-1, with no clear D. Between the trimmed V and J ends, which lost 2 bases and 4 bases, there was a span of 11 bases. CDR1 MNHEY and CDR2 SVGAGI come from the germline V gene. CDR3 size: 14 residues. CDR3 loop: CASSYRAPGTEAFF. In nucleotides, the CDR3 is TGTGCCAGCAGTTACCGGGCCCCGGGCACTGAAGCTTTCTTT.

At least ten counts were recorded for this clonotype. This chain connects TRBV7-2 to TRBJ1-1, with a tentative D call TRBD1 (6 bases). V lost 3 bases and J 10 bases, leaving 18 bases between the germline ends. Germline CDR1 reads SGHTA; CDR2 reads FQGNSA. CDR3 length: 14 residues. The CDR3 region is CASSLAGALGRAFF. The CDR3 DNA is TGTGCCAGCAGCTTGGCAGGGGCCTTAGGGAGAGCTTTCTTT.

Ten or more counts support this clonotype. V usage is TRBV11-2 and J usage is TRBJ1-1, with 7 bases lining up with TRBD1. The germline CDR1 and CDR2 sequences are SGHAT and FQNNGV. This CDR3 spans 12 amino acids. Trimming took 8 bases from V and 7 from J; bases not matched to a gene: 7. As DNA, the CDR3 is TGTGCCAGCGAACAGGCAGGGGGTGAAGCTTTCTTT. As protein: CASEQAGGEAFF.

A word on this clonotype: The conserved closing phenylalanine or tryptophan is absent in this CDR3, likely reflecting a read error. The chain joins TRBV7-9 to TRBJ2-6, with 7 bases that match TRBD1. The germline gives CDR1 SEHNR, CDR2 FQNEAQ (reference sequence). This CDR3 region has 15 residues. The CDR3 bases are TGTGCCAGCAGCCCAGACAGGGACGGGGCCAACGTGCTGACTTGC. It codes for CASSPDRDGANVLTC.

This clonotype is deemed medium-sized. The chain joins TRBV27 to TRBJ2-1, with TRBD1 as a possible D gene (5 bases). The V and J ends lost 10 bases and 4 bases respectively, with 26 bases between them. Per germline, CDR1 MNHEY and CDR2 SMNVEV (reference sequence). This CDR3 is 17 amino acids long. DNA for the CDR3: TGTGCCACCAGACCACCCCCCAGGGAAAGGGTTTACAATGAGCAGTTCTTC. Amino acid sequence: CATRPPPRERVYNEQFF.

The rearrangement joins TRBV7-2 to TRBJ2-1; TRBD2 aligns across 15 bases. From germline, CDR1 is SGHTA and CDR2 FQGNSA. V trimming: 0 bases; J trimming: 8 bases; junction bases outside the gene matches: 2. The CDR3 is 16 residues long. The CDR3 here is CASSLAGTSGRYEQFF. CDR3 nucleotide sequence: TGTGCCAGCAGCTTAGCTGGGACTAGCGGGAGGTATGAGCAGTTCTTC.